The present entry profiles one T cell receptor beta chain with its context. 13 Jbeta primers and 60 Vbeta primers were used for the PCR. The assay was immunoSEQ multiplex PCR, and TCRdb's table has in-frame clones only and misses some. Seen here are tens of thousands of clones, approximately 82% observed once, and the top ten hold 1.5% to 2%. This specimen comes from a study of cytomegalovirus exposure and HLA in healthy donors. V lost 2 bases to trimming and J lost 2 bases; unmatched junction nucleotides: 8. Germline V gene data show CDR1 as LGHNA and CDR2 as YSLEER. The CDR3 spans 17 residues. Sequencing was carried out using PBMCs. This TCR was sampled from a man between 18 and 35 years old in good health and CMV-seronegative. J is TRBJ2-3 and V is TRBV4-3, with 9 bases aligning to TRBD2. This CDR3 is CASSQSSGSSYTDTQYF. The CDR3 bases are TGCGCCAGCAGCCAAAGTAGCGGGAGTTCGTACACAGATACGCAGTATTTT.